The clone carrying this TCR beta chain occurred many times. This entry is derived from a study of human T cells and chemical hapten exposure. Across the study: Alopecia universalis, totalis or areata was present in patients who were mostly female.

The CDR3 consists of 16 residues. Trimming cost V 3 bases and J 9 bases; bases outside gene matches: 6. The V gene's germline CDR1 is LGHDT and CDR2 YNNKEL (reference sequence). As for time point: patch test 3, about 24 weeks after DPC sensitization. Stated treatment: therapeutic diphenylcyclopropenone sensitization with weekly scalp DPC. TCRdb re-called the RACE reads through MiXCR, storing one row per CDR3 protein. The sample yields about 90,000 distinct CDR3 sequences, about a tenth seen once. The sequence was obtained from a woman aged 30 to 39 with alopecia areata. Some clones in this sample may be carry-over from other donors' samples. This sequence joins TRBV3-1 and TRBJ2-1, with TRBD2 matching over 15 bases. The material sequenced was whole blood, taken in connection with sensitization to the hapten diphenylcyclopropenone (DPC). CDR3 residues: CASSHDGLAGGSEQFF. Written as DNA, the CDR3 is TGTGCCAGCAGCCACGACGGACTAGCGGGGGGGAGTGAGCAGTTCTTC.